Listed below are T cell receptor beta chains from one sample, sequenced in a study of synovial regulatory T cells in juvenile arthritis. Using immunoSEQ multiplex PCR, the repertoire was profiled, and TCRdb retains in-frame clones only, with some absent. The sample holds under 3,500 clones. Sequencing was done on a sample of Treg cells from the synovium. These receptors all come from a donor aged 2 to 35 with juvenile idiopathic arthritis. Each CDR3 is given with its conserved first and last residue. The order of the fields is clone size, V gene, J gene, CDR3 protein. Clone size, where shown, is once, few, many, or a class for clones that have expanded.

abundance: medium-sized; v_gene: TRBV6-1; j_gene: TRBJ1-2; CDR3aa: CASSEAGRSLGYTF
abundance: -; v_gene: TRBV9; j_gene: TRBJ2-2; CDR3aa: CASSKRQGRVDGELFF
abundance: large; v_gene: TRBV7-6; j_gene: TRBJ2-7; CDR3aa: CASSLERSSYEQYF
abundance: -; v_gene: TRBV10-3; j_gene: TRBJ1-1; CDR3aa: CAIKEDTEAFF
abundance: -; v_gene: TRBV5-1; j_gene: TRBJ2-5; CDR3aa: CASASRDSGETQYF
abundance: -; v_gene: TRBV28; j_gene: TRBJ2-2; CDR3aa: CASSGRLAGGTGELFF
abundance: -; v_gene: TRBV28; j_gene: TRBJ2-7; CDR3aa: CASRLIRRGKEQYF
abundance: -; v_gene: TRBV19; j_gene: TRBJ2-6; CDR3aa: CASSKDQGSGANVLTF
abundance: -; v_gene: TRBV7-2; j_gene: TRBJ2-3; CDR3aa: CASSFHRDEDTQYF
abundance: medium-sized; v_gene: TRBV4-3; j_gene: TRBJ1-1; CDR3aa: CASSQDTRDANTEAFF
abundance: -; v_gene: TRBV7-9; j_gene: TRBJ2-7; CDR3aa: CASSLSTYYEQYF
abundance: -; v_gene: TRBV27; j_gene: TRBJ1-2; CDR3aa: CASSRMLSGQGRAGYTF
abundance: medium-sized; v_gene: TRBV7-8; j_gene: TRBJ2-1; CDR3aa: CASSLGLHRGRARGYNEQFF
abundance: -; v_gene: TRBV25-1; j_gene: TRBJ2-5; CDR3aa: CASSDLGQGEETQYF
abundance: -; v_gene: TRBV2; j_gene: TRBJ2-7; CDR3aa: CASRGGPGLAGGPNYEQYF
abundance: -; v_gene: TRBV20-1; j_gene: TRBJ1-4; CDR3aa: CSALVNEKLFF
abundance: -; v_gene: TRBV14; j_gene: TRBJ2-5; CDR3aa: CASSLGETQYF
abundance: -; v_gene: TRBV7-2; j_gene: TRBJ2-7; CDR3aa: CASSLAHGRNLNYEQYF
abundance: -; v_gene: TRBV5-4; j_gene: TRBJ2-1; CDR3aa: CASSLGLALNNEQFF
abundance: -; v_gene: TRBV5-1; j_gene: TRBJ2-5; CDR3aa: CASSLGQQETQYF
abundance: -; v_gene: TRBV27; j_gene: TRBJ2-2; CDR3aa: CQTNGAEQHRGAVF
abundance: -; v_gene: TRBV18; j_gene: TRBJ2-1; CDR3aa: CASSDRGPGGWNNEQFF
abundance: -; v_gene: TRBV28; j_gene: TRBJ2-7; CDR3aa: CASSFTGEQYF
abundance: medium-sized; v_gene: TRBV27; j_gene: TRBJ2-6; CDR3aa: CASRDIGGGANVLTF
abundance: -; v_gene: TRBV7-2; j_gene: TRBJ1-5; CDR3aa: CASSLAGTFSNQPQHF
abundance: -; v_gene: TRBV9; j_gene: TRBJ1-1; CDR3aa: CASSVGEKDRGGTEAFF
abundance: -; v_gene: TRBV18; j_gene: TRBJ2-5; CDR3aa: CASSPTRVQQETQYF
abundance: -; v_gene: TRBV18; j_gene: TRBJ2-1; CDR3aa: CASSPPWGEQFF
abundance: -; v_gene: TRBV7-9; j_gene: TRBJ2-3; CDR3aa: CASSLAGAVGDTQYF
abundance: medium-sized; v_gene: TRBV2; j_gene: TRBJ1-2; CDR3aa: CASSEGRTRGDYGYTF
abundance: -; v_gene: TRBV7-2; j_gene: TRBJ2-1; CDR3aa: CASSPWTSGGNNEQFF
abundance: -; v_gene: TRBV19; j_gene: TRBJ1-4; CDR3aa: CASSKIGQINEKLFF
abundance: -; v_gene: TRBV6-6; j_gene: TRBJ2-5; CDR3aa: CASSLPGTDYEQYF
abundance: -; v_gene: TRBV10-3; j_gene: TRBJ1-3; CDR3aa: CAISESKQNTNGNTIYF
abundance: -; v_gene: TRBV11-2; j_gene: TRBJ2-3; CDR3aa: CASSLRGRADTQYF
abundance: -; v_gene: TRBV5-8; j_gene: TRBJ1-5; CDR3aa: CASSLGTGSQPQHF
abundance: -; v_gene: TRBV11-2; j_gene: TRBJ2-3; CDR3aa: CASSFLAGGGDTQYF
abundance: -; v_gene: TRBV18; j_gene: TRBJ2-1; CDR3aa: CASSNEKTNEQFF
abundance: -; v_gene: TRBV7-9; j_gene: TRBJ1-1; CDR3aa: CASSRRGGANRGNTEAFF
abundance: -; v_gene: TRBV27; j_gene: TRBJ2-1; CDR3aa: CASKTSGYNEQFF
abundance: -; v_gene: TRBV7-9; j_gene: TRBJ1-2; CDR3aa: CASNPRSSDSLRYGYTF
abundance: -; v_gene: TRBV6-6; j_gene: TRBJ2-3; CDR3aa: CASRVGSSQYF
abundance: -; v_gene: TRBV5-4; j_gene: TRBJ1-2; CDR3aa: CASSLPGAELWDYTF
abundance: medium-sized; v_gene: TRBV5-4; j_gene: TRBJ2-1; CDR3aa: CASSLVIVGRHTEQFF
abundance: -; v_gene: TRBV2; j_gene: TRBJ2-7; CDR3aa: CASSPPAYEQYF
abundance: -; v_gene: TRBV29-1; j_gene: TRBJ2-5; CDR3aa: CSVGLAGFQETQYF
abundance: medium-sized; v_gene: TRBV7-8; j_gene: TRBJ1-3; CDR3aa: CASSLGGQGTGNTIYF
abundance: medium-sized; v_gene: TRBV7-9; j_gene: TRBJ1-2; CDR3aa: CASSFPGGNGYTF
abundance: medium-sized; v_gene: TRBV6-5; j_gene: TRBJ1-2; CDR3aa: CASTIDLYGYTF
abundance: -; v_gene: TRBV7-2; j_gene: TRBJ1-3; CDR3aa: CASSLRGSGNTIYF
abundance: -; v_gene: TRBV27; j_gene: TRBJ2-2; CDR3aa: CASSFLGLAATGELFF
abundance: -; v_gene: TRBV5-6; j_gene: TRBJ1-2; CDR3aa: CASSSGTVELNYGYTF
abundance: -; v_gene: TRBV28; j_gene: TRBJ1-1; CDR3aa: CASSLIGGAVNTEAFF
abundance: medium-sized; v_gene: TRBV18; j_gene: TRBJ2-7; CDR3aa: CASSPGTSETYEQYF
abundance: -; v_gene: TRBV5-8; j_gene: TRBJ1-5; CDR3aa: CASSLNSNQPQHF
abundance: medium-sized; v_gene: TRBV18; j_gene: TRBJ2-6; CDR3aa: CASLDRVAGANVLTF
abundance: medium-sized; v_gene: TRBV4-3; j_gene: TRBJ2-2; CDR3aa: CASSQVGRPLQGKYTGELFF
abundance: -; v_gene: TRBV27; j_gene: TRBJ2-7; CDR3aa: CASRSSRGEQYF